This record covers a single TCR beta chain. No cognate antigen has been identified for it. Nothing much larger sits one base from this clone, and base qualities are not available. V gives up 4 bases and J gives up 6 bases, and the segment between their germline ends measures 20 bases. The germline V gene gives CDR1 as SGDLS and CDR2 as YYNGEE. From cysteine to phenylalanine, the CDR3 is 15 amino acids long. CDR3 DNA is the only sequence kept; it has 45 bases, read in frame from the first base. These data originate in a study of blood T cell repertoires in COVID-19 (dated by TCRdb to the early 2020s). For context, the study as a whole: Samples from collaborators originated in the United States, Italy and Spain and spanned both the acute and convalescent phases of COVID-19. The material from the prospective study consisted of cDNA or gDNA derived from T cells, B-cell-depleted T cells, or PBMCs. The samples were drawn from two sources: the first 160 participants of the ongoing ImmuneRACE study, and over 950 subjects contributed by 6 global collaborators. Where HLA class I and class II types were available, the types were taken from metadata supplied by the sample provider, not from assay-based typing. Nearly every sample came with metadata listing a de-identified subject ID, COVID-19 status, age in years and sex. The repertoires were made available in a free public database intended to serve as a resource for research on the immune response to SARS-CoV-2. The dataset comprised deeply sampled blood TCRbeta repertoires from subjects exposed to, actively infected with, or recovered from COVID-19.

Each collaborating institution followed its own protocols to collect whole blood in K2EDTA tubes. For TCRbeta analysis, collaborators shipped samples as frozen whole blood, isolated PBMCs, or DNA extracted from either of those sample types. Overall study outcomes, separate from this receptor: The amount of clinical and demographic metadata varied by source and participant and was provided uncurated.

TCRbeta CDR3 regions were amplified from genomic DNA using the immunoSEQ Assay, a bias-controlled multiplex PCR. From the authors' description of their analysis: Within the assay, amplification of reference gene primers was used to estimate how many nucleated cells each sample contained. To quantify the absolute abundance of each unique TCRbeta CDR3 rearrangement, sequence reads were collapsed and filtered. For each sample, productive Simpson clonality was calculated as the square root of Simpson's diversity index across productive rearrangements. TCRdb carries this immuneACCESS record with in-frame sequences only. Its versions omit some clonotypes, under half of them owing to an unresolved V gene in the studies checked, with the rest unexplained. V, J and clone size are those of that table, while D and trimming were read from the DNA. In all, the sample holds roughly 140,000 clones, and around 79% of those were seen once. About 8.6% of the sample lies in the top ten.

This receptor was obtained from a man aged 45-65 years with active or convalescent COVID-19. The chain is assembled from TRBV9 and TRBJ2-7; the D gene assignment is ambiguous. What was sequenced was peripheral blood. The DNA sequence is as follows: TGTGCCAGCAGCCCCTTTGACTCCCTCCTAGGCGAGCAGTACTTC. It specifies CASSPFDSLLGEQYF.